The text below deals with one TCR beta chain. In its sample, this clonotype was seen many times. Which antigen it targets is not known. Base qualities are missing; no much larger clone stands one base away. The data derive from a study (dated by TCRdb to about 2016). The library was produced with RT-PCR. The run used an Illumina MiSeq. TCRdb trimmed public reads at Q25 via fastp, called clones via MiXCR and kept in-frame beta chains. Entries are consolidated by CDR3 protein sequence, retaining the most common genes and DNA. The sample table shows about 680,000 distinct CDR3 sequences, and 11% to 15% are seen once. Around 3.3% of the sample is in the top ten clones. V is pared back by 4 bases and J by 1 base, with 12 bases lying between the germline termini. CDR3 length: 15 amino acids, cysteine to phenylalanine. The sequence is cut down to CDR3 DNA, 45 bases in frame from base 1.

The TCR originated in a female donor in good health, serving as a healthy control. Sample: memory CD4+ T cells from blood. Recombination joined TRBV12-3 or TRBV12-4 with TRBJ2-3, and perhaps TRBD1 as D gene, on 7 matching bases. The CDR3 is CASSSGGGRTDTQYF. The DNA reads as follows: TGTGCCAGCAGTTCAGGAGGGGGCCGCACAGATACGCAGTATTTT.